This TCR beta chain was recorded in a study of identical twins. Study-wide results and caveats: Possibly, invariant MAIT and iNKT cells partly confounded zero-insertion analyses. Abundant cord blood beta clonotypes carried fewer insertions; memory repertoires showed none.

This CDR3 region has 13 residues. Germline lookup yields CDR1 SGHKS and CDR2 YYEKEE (reference sequence). Losses at the gene ends were 0 bases for V and 16 bases for J; bases not matched to a gene: 7. The donors were all healthy and Caucasian. Through template switching, a universal primer site was introduced, and the cDNA contained unique molecular identifiers. MiXCR, applied by TCRdb to the 5' RACE reads, yields one record per CDR3 protein. This table has about 690,000 distinct CDR3 sequences, roughly 6% appearing once. The table lists this clonotype with many counts. Antigen specificity is unknown. This chain uses TRBV5-5 with TRBJ2-1, with TRBD1 matching 10 bases. The source material was naive T cells sorted from blood. This receptor was identified in a man aged 18 to 29 in good health. The CDR3 DNA is TGTGCCAGCAGCTTGGCCAATGACAGGGGGCAATTCTTC. It translates to CASSLANDRGQFF.